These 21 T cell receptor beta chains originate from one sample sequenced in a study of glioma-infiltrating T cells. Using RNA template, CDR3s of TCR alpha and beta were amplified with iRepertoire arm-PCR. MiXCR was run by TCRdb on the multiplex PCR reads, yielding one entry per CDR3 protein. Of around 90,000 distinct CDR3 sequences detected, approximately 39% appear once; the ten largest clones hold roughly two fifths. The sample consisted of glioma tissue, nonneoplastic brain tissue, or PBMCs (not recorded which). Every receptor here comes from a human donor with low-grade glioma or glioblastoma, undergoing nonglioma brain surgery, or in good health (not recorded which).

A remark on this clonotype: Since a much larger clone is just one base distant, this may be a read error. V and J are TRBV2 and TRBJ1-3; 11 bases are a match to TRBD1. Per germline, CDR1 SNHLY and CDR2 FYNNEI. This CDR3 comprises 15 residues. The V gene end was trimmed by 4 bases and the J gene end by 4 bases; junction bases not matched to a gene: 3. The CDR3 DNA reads TGTGCCAGCAGTGTAGGACAGGGGGCCGGAAACACCATATATTTT. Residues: CASSVGQGAGNTIYF.

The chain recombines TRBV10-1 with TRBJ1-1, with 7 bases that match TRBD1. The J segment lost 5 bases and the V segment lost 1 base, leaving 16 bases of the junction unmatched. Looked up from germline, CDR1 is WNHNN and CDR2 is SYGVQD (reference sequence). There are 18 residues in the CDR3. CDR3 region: CASSEFIETGHIETEAFF. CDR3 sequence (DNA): TGCGCCAGCAGTGAGTTTATAGAGACAGGGCATATTGAAACTGAAGCTTTCTTT.

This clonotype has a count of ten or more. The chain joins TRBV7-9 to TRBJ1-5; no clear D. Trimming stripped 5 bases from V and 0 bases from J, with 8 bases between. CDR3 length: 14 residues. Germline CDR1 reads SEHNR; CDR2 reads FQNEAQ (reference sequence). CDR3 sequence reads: CASSPAYSNQPQHF. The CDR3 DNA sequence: TGTGCCAGCAGCCCAGCTTATAGCAATCAGCCCCAGCATTTT.

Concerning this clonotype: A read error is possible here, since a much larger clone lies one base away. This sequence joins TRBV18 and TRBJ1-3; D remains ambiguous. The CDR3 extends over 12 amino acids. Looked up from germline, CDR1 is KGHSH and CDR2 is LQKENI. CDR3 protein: CASSHPGNSIYF. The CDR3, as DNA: TGTGCCAGCTCACACCCCGGAAACAGCATATATTTT.

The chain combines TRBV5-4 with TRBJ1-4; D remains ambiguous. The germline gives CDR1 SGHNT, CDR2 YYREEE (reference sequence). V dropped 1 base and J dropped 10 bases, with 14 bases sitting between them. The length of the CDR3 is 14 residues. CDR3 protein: CASSLRDAGGKLFF. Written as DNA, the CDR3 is TGTGCCAGCAGCTTGAGGGATGCCGGCGGAAAACTGTTTTTT.

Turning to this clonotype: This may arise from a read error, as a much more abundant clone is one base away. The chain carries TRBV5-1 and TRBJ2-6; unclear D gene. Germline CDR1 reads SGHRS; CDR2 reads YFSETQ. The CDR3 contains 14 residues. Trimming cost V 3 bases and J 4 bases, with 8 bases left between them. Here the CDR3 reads CASSSEFGANVLTF. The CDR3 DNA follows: TGCGCCAGCAGCTCGGAGTTCGGGGCCAACGTCCTGACTTTC.

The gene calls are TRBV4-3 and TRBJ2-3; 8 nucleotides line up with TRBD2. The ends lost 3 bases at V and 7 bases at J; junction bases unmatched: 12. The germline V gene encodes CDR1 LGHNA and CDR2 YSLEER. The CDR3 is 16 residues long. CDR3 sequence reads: CASSQDLAGGYNTQYF. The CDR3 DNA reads TGCGCCAGCAGCCAGGATCTGGCGGGAGGATACAATACGCAGTATTTT.

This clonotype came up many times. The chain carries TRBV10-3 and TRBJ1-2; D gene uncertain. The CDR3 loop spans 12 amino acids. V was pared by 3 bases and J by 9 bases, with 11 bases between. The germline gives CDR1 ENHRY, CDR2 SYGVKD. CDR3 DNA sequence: TGTGCCATCAGTGAAGTGGCAGAGAGCTACACCTTC. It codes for CAISEVAESYTF.

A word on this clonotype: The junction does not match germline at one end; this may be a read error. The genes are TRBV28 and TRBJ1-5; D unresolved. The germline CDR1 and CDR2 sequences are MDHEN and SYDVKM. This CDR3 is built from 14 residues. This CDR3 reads CASILVVSNQPQHF. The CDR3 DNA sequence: TGTGCCAGCATTTTAGTGGTTAGCAATCAGCCCCAGCATTTC.

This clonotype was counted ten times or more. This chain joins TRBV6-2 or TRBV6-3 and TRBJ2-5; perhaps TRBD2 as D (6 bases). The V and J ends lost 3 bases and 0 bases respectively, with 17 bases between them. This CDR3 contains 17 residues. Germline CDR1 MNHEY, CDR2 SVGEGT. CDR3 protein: CASSYTFGGAYQETQYF. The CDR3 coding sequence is TGTGCCAGCAGTTATACGTTCGGGGGTGCTTACCAAGAGACCCAGTACTTC.

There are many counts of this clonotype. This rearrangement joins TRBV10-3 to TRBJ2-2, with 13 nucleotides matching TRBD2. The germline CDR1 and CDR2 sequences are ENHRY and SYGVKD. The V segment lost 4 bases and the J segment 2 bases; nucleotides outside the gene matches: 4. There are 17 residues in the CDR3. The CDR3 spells CAISGRTSGGNTGELFF. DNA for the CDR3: TGTGCCATCAGTGGCCGGACTAGCGGGGGCAACACCGGGGAGCTGTTTTTT.

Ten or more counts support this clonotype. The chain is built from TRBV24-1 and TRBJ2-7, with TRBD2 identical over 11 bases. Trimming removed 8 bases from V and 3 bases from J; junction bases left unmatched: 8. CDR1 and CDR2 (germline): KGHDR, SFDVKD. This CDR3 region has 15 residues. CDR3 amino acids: CATNPGLAENYEQYF. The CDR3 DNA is TGTGCCACCAACCCGGGACTAGCGGAAAACTACGAGCAGTACTTC.

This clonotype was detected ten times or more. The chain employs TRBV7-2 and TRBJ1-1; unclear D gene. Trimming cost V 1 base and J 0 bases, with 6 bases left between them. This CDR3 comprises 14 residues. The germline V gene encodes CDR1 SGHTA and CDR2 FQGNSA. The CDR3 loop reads CASSLVGMNTEAFF. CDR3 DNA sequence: TGTGCCAGCAGCTTAGTAGGGATGAACACTGAAGCTTTCTTT.

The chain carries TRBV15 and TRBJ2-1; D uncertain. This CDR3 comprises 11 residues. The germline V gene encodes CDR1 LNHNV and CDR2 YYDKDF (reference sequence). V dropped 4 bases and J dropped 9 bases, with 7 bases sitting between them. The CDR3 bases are TGTGCCACCAGCACTCGCGGTGAGCAGTTCTTC. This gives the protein CATSTRGEQFF.

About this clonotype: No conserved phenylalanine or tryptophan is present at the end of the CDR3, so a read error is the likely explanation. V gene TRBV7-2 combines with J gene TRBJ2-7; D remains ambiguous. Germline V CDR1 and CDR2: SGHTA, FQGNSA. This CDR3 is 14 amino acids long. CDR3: CAGSSSLYPYEQYY. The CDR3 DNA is TGTGCCGGCAGCTCCTCCCTATACCCCTACGAGCAGTACTAC.

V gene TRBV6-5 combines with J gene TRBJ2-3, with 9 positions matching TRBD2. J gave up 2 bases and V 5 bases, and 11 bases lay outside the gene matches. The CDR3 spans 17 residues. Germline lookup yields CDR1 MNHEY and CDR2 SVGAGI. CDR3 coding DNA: TGTGCCAGCAGTGTCCAGATAGCGGGAGCACCCACAGATACGCAGTATTTT. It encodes CASSVQIAGAPTDTQYF.

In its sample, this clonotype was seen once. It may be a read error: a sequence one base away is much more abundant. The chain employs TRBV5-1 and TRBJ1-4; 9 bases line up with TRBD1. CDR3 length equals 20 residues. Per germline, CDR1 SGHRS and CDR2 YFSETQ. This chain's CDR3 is CASSLSPPGTGISSNEELFF. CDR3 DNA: TGCGCCAGCAGCTTGTCACCTCCCGGGACAGGGATTTCATCTAATGAAGAACTGTTTTTT.

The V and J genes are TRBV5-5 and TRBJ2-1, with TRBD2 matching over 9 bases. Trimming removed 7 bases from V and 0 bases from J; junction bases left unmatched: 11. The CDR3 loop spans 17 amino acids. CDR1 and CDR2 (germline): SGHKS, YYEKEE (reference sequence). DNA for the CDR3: TGTGCCAGCTCAGGGGCCAGCGGGGGGTTCTCCTACAATGAGCAGTTCTTC. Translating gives CASSGASGGFSYNEQFF.

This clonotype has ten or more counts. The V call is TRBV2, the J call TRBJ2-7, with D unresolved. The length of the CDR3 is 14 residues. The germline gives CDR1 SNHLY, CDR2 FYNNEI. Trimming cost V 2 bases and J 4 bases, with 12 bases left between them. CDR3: CASSERQNMYEQYF. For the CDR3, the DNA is TGTGCCAGCAGTGAACGACAAAATATGTACGAGCAGTACTTC.

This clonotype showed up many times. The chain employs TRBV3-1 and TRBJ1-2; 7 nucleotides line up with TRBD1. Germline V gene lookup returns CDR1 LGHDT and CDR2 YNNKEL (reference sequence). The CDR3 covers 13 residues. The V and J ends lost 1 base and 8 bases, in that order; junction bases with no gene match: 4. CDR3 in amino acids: CASSQGQGGGYTF. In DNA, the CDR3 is TGTGCCAGCAGCCAAGGTCAGGGGGGCGGCTACACCTTC.

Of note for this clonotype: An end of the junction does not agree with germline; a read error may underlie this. The CDR3 region has the DNA TGCAGTGCTAGATCTTTTGAATCAACTAATGAAGAACTGTTTTTT. It specifies CSARSFESTNEELFF. The chain joins TRBV20-1 to TRBJ1-4; D not resolved. Germline V gene sequence: CDR1 DFQATT, CDR2 SNEGSKA (reference sequence). The length of the CDR3 is 15 residues.